This entry lists 3 T cell receptor beta chains sequenced from one sample in a study of beta chain features in type 1 diabetes. The study's findings and limits: Among all four CD4+ subsets, Type 1 diabetes patients had TCRB CDR3s that were moderately but significantly shorter.

Which antigens these TCRs recognize remains unknown. cDNA synthesis used the whole RNA isolate, giving expressed TCRB sequences. Here immunoSEQ multiplex PCR was the method, and the copy in TCRdb shows in-frame clones only, minus some. The sample has around 280,000 clones; approximately 16% are singletons. The material sequenced was naive CD4+ T cells from blood. Source of these receptors: a man between 18 and 35 years old with type 1 diabetes.

The chain links TRBV28 to TRBJ2-1; 8 bases match TRBD2. This CDR3 is built from 16 residues. Germline CDR1 and CDR2: MDHEN and SYDVKM. V lost 2 bases to trimming and J lost 2 bases; unmatched junction nucleotides: 5. Here the CDR3 DNA reads TGTGCCAGCAGTTTACCGGGAGGGTGGACCTACAATGAGCAGTTCTTC. This translates into CASSLPGGWTYNEQFF.

The V and J genes are TRBV6-6 and TRBJ2-7; 9 bases line up with TRBD1. CDR3 size: 13 residues. The germline V gene has CDR1 MNHNY and CDR2 SVGAGI (reference sequence). With V trimmed by 6 bases and J by 6 bases, 6 bases remained unmatched. Written as DNA, the CDR3 is TGTGCCAGCAGCCGGGACAGGGCTGGCGAGCAGTACTTC. Translated, it gives CASSRDRAGEQYF.

This clone was counted only a few times. The chain has TRBV28 and TRBJ1-1; unclear D gene. Trimming removed 1 base from V and 8 bases from J, with 8 bases in between. CDR1 is MDHEN and CDR2 is SYDVKM in the germline V gene. The CDR3 contains 12 residues. CDR3 DNA sequence: TGTGCCAGCAGTTTATTGTCGACAGAAGCTTTCTTT. Protein product: CASSLLSTEAFF.